These 3 T cell receptor beta chains share one sample of origin, sequenced in a study of blood T cell repertoires in COVID-19. Assay: immunoSEQ multiplex PCR; the TCRdb copy retains only in-frame clones and omits some. In the table there are about 200,000 clones, approximately 86% of which are singletons. Sequences were obtained from PBMCs or T cells enriched from blood (not recorded which). The receptors here all came from a woman between 35 and 50 years old with acute COVID-19.

V is TRBV11-2 and J is TRBJ2-7, with D possibly TRBD1 on 6 matching bases. The germline V and J ends were trimmed by 3 bases and 1 base, with 10 bases remaining between them. Germline V gene lookup returns CDR1 SGHAT and CDR2 FQNNGV. The CDR3 spans 14 residues. CDR3 protein: CASSLRDISYEQYF. The CDR3 DNA follows: TGTGCCAGCAGCTTGAGGGACATATCCTACGAGCAGTACTTC.

The V gene is TRBV24-1, the J gene TRBJ1-5, with 8 bases that match TRBD1. Looked up from germline, CDR1 is KGHDR and CDR2 is SFDVKD. The CDR3 has 13 residues. With 4 bases clipped from V and 7 bases from J, the junction kept 2 bases outside the gene matches. In DNA form, the CDR3 reads TGTGCCACCAGTGAGGCAGGGGGCCAGCCCCAGCATTTT. Translating it yields CATSEAGGQPQHF.

The chain joins TRBV3-1 (or the pseudogene TRBV3-2) to TRBJ2-3; TRBD1 might be the D (5 bases). V was cut by 0 bases and J by 0 bases, with 10 bases left in between. From germline, CDR1 is LGHDT and CDR2 YNNKEL (reference sequence). CDR3 length: 16 amino acids. For the CDR3, the DNA is TGTGCCAGCAGCCAAGATTGGGGCGTCAGCACAGATACGCAGTATTTT. It translates to CASSQDWGVSTDTQYF.